One sample yielded the 3 T cell receptor beta chains listed below, sequenced in a study of T-cell reconstitution after alpha-beta-depleted transplantation in children (dated by TCRdb to the mid-2010s). What this sample's treatment or condition label stands for: allogeneic hematopoietic cell transplantation with graft depleted of TCRalphabeta T cells and CD19 B cells. Preparation of the library involved PCR. Sequencing was performed on an Illumina HiSeq 2500. To normalize quantification of the TCRbeta repertoire, the TCR libraries were built with molecular barcoding that relied on unique molecular identifiers. In-frame beta chains were kept once TCRdb had trimmed the public reads at Q25 with fastp and called clones with MiXCR. Rows with a matching CDR3 protein are joined into one entry that keeps the most common DNA and genes. The sample contains about 980,000 distinct CDR3 sequences, 25% to 30% of them found a single time. Of the sample, under 30% is held by the ten largest clones.

Sample: PBMCs, mostly from graft donor cells, taken 360 days after TCRalphabeta/CD19-depleted stem cell transplant. These receptors all come from a boy in the first two years of life who had a stem cell transplant for SCID, so the T cells may come from the graft donor.

The chain employs TRBV20-1 and TRBJ2-1, with D perhaps TRBD1 (6 bases). The CDR3 is made up of 12 amino acids. With 7 bases removed from V and 4 bases from J, the gap between germline ends came to 11 bases. Germline CDR1 and CDR2: DFQATT and SNEGSKA (reference sequence). As DNA, the CDR3 is TGCAGTGGCTCGACAGGTTACAATGAGCAGTTCTTC. It specifies CSGSTGYNEQFF.

The chain couples TRBV11-2 to TRBJ1-1; D remains unclear. The CDR3 consists of 13 residues. CDR1 and CDR2 (germline): SGHAT, FQNNGV. V was clipped by 1 base and J by 7 bases, with 10 bases between them. CDR3 sequence (DNA): TGTGCCAGCAGCTTAGTTCGGGCAGTTGAAGCTTTCTTT. As protein: CASSLVRAVEAFF.

This clonotype was counted only a few times. The chain recombines TRBV5-1 with TRBJ1-1; D unclear. V dropped 0 bases and J dropped 5 bases, with 11 bases sitting between them. CDR1 and CDR2 (germline): SGHRS, YFSETQ. The length of the CDR3 is 14 residues. The CDR3 sequence: CASSLEDGRTEAFF. For the CDR3, the DNA is TGCGCCAGCAGCTTGGAAGACGGACGTACTGAAGCTTTCTTT.